This T cell receptor (beta chain) was recovered during a study of T-cell memory formation after mild COVID-19 (dated by TCRdb to about 2021). As for the study more broadly: TCR sequence clusters from the two donors were largely donor specific. Longitudinal TCRalpha and TCRbeta repertoire sequencing tracked T-cell clones expanding and contracting after mild COVID-19 in a couple of donors. Two young, previously healthy adult volunteers, one female and one male, were included in the cohort. Here is what the overall study found, with its caveats: Contracting CD4+ clones were found mainly in CM and EM memory subsets, while CD8+ clones were enriched in EMRA. SARS-CoV-2 specificity of the second-wave clones peaking on day 37 was not confirmed. Some responding clones were detected in pre-infection memory, suggesting pre-existing cross-reactive memory T cells joined the SARS-CoV-2 response. Balanced CD4/CD8 phenotypes were observed for clones contracting from day 15 to 85, whereas a bias towards CD4+ was observed for a second wave of clones expanding from day 15 to 37. Only a couple of mild cases were covered in the study, and larger cohorts including severe cases with pre-infection samples were considered necessary.

Ficoll-Paque density gradient centrifugation was used to isolate PBMCs. There are a few counts of this clonotype. Its antigen has not been determined. There are no base qualities to consult, and no much larger clone falls within one base. Reads for this sample came from an Illumina NovaSeq 6000. TCRalpha and TCRbeta cDNA libraries were built by 5'RACE with constant-segment primers, adding sample barcodes and unique molecular identifiers. RNA was extracted from every sample with Trizol reagent. Library amplification was performed in two PCR steps, and a second sample barcode and Illumina TruSeq adapters were introduced in the second step. Sequencing of libraries was performed on an Illumina NovaSeq with 2 x 150 bp paired-end reads. The paper's data handling went like this. The reads were demultiplexed and collapsed into UMI-guided consensus sequences using migec v1.2.7. Using mixcr v2.1.11, the UMI consensuses were aligned to TRA and TRB V and J templates and assembled into clonotypes. A clonotype was counted as expanded or contracted only when both edgeR and NoisET called the clonotype significant, with the noise models trained on biological replicates. For edgeR calls, the thresholds were a false discovery rate-adjusted p below 0.01 and a log2 fold-change of 1. As an exploratory analysis of dynamics, PCA with hierarchical clustering was applied to max-normalized trajectories of the 1000 most abundant clonotypes. The CD4 or CD8 phenotype of responding clones was assigned using the separately sequenced CD4+ and CD8+ repertoires. The public reads were reprocessed in TCRdb via fastp at Q25 and MiXCR, keeping in-frame beta chains. Entries are consolidated by CDR3 protein sequence, retaining the most common genes and DNA. The V and J calls and clone size come from TCRdb's table, not from the authors' own analysis. This sample gives some 450,000 distinct CDR3 sequences in total; roughly 18% of them show up just once. The biggest ten clones account for 20% to 25% of the sample.

Material: PBMCs or a T cell subset sorted from them (not recorded which). This receptor was identified in a man in his late teens or twenties who had mild COVID-19 (a few samples of this study predate the infection). The sample titles of this study are shuffled in the database, so cell type and time point are left out; the donor was told from shared clones.

The sequenced DNA: TGTGCCAGCAGCTGGAAAACAGGGGGAGGAGATACGCAGTATTTT. It translates to CASSWKTGGGDTQYF. The chain is encoded by TRBV7-2 joined to TRBJ2-3, with 8 central nucleotides matching TRBD1. As encoded in the germline V gene, CDR1 is SGHTA while CDR2 is FQGNSA. Trimmed from V: 4 bases; trimmed from J: 5 bases; junction bases lacking a gene match: 8. Its CDR3 holds 15 amino acids, cysteine through phenylalanine. Only CDR3 DNA remains: 45 bases, in frame from the first base.